The 6 T cell receptor beta chains reported below all come from one sample, sequenced in a study of blood T cell repertoires in COVID-19 (dated by TCRdb to 2018 to 2020). Library prep was done by the immunoSEQ multiplex PCR assay. Entries here come from immuneACCESS through TCRdb and include only in-frame sequences with V and J called. Some clones fail to appear in such tables; in the studies checked, an unresolved V gene covers under half of the shortfall, and the cause of the remainder is unknown. The sample records under 200,000 clones, approximately 83% of which are singletons. The ten largest clonotypes hold over 2% of the sample. The source material was peripheral blood. The receptor source for this set is a woman over 75 with acute or convalescent COVID-19.

The rearrangement links TRBV7-2 to TRBJ1-5; the match to TRBD1 covers 7 bases. The CDR3 extends over 15 amino acids. The V segment lost 2 bases and the J segment 4 bases; nucleotides outside the gene matches: 5. CDR1 and CDR2 (germline): SGHTA, FQGNSA. This chain's CDR3 is CASSLYRGQNQPQHF. CDR3 nucleotide sequence: TGTGCCAGCAGCTTATACAGGGGACAGAATCAGCCCCAGCATTTT.

V and J are TRBV5-4 and TRBJ2-1; TRBD2 agrees at 8 bases. The germline CDR1 and CDR2 sequences are SGHNT and YYREEE (reference sequence). The V and J ends lost 4 bases and 0 bases, in that order; junction bases with no gene match: 6. This CDR3 has 16 amino acids. The CDR3 loop is CASSLGLGSSYNEQFF. The DNA of the CDR3 is TGTGCCAGCAGCCTGGGACTAGGTAGCTCCTACAATGAGCAGTTCTTC. Full variable domain (missing parts from reference TRBV5-4 and TRBJ2-1): ETGVTQSPTHLIKTRGQQVTLRCSSQSGHNTVSWYQQALGQGPQFIFQYYREEENGRGNFPPRFSGLQFPNYSSELNVNALELDDSALYLCASSLGLGSSYNEQFFGPGTRLTVL.

This sequence joins TRBV13 and TRBJ2-1, with 8 bases identical to TRBD2. V shed 2 bases, J shed 3 bases, and the junction held 6 bases outside the gene matches. CDR1 is PRHDT, CDR2 FYEKMQ, per germline (reference sequence). The CDR3 sequence is 16 residues long. The CDR3 here is CASSLRLAGLYNEQFF. The DNA of the CDR3 is TGTGCCAGCAGCTTAAGGCTAGCGGGCCTCTACAATGAGCAGTTCTTC.

The genes are TRBV18 and TRBJ2-1, with D maybe TRBD1 (5 bases). CDR1 is KGHSH, CDR2 LQKENI, per germline. V gave up 2 bases and J gave up 0 bases, with 14 bases separating them. The CDR3 length is 17 residues. The CDR3 reads CASSPGSGPSSYNEQFF. The CDR3, as DNA: TGTGCCAGCTCACCAGGTTCAGGGCCAAGCTCCTACAATGAGCAGTTCTTC. Supplemented by reference TRBV18 and TRBJ2-1, the full variable domain reads NAGVMQNPRHLVRRRGQEARLRCSPMKGHSHVYWYRQLPEEGLKFMVYLQKENIIDESGMPKERFSAEFPKEGPSILRIQQVVRGDSAAYFCASSPGSGPSSYNEQFFGPGTRLTVL.

The chain links TRBV29-1 to TRBJ2-3; 8 bases are shared with TRBD2. CDR1 and CDR2 (germline): SQVTM, ANQGSEA. This CDR3 contains 17 residues. Trimming took 1 base from V and 3 from J; bases not matched to a gene: 12. This CDR3 is CSVEATGQRGLTDTQYF. CDR3 nucleotide sequence: TGCAGCGTTGAAGCAACCGGCCAGCGGGGGCTAACAGATACGCAGTATTTT.

The rearrangement uses TRBV24-1 and TRBJ1-4, with D unclear. Germline loops: CDR1 KGHDR, CDR2 SFDVKD. The CDR3 runs to 15 residues. V was shortened by 12 bases and J by 8 bases, with 24 bases between the two germline ends. The CDR3 DNA sequence: TGTGCCCCCCTGGGGAGATGGCTGACGGGGGAAAAACTGTTTTTT. Its protein is CAPLGRWLTGEKLFF.